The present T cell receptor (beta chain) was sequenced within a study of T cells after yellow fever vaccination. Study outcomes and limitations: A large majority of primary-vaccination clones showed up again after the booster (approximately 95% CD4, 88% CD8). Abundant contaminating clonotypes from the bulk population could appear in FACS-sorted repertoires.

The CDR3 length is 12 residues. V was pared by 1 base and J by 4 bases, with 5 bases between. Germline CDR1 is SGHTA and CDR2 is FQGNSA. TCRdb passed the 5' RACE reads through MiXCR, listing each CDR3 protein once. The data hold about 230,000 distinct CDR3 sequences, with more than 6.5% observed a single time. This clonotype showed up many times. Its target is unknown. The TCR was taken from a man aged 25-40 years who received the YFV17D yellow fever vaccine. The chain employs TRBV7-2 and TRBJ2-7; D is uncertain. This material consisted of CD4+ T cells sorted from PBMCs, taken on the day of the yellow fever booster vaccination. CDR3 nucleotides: TGTGCCAGCAGCTTAGTACTATACGAGCAGTACTTC. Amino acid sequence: CASSLVLYEQYF.